One sample yielded the 18 T cell receptor beta chains listed below, sequenced in a study of T cell responses to AZD1222 COVID-19 vaccine (dated by TCRdb to the early 2020s). Sample time point, as interpreted from the label and publication: baseline before first vaccination. Library creation used the immunoSEQ multiplex PCR assay. This is the immuneACCESS table as TCRdb keeps it, with only in-frame sequences that have V and J called. A part of the clones is gone; compared with another copy, unresolved V genes explain less than half, and the rest is unexplained. The sample table holds 70,000 or so clones, of which about 80% were seen once. The ten most abundant clones make up over 10% of the sample. This material consisted of peripheral blood, taken on day 0 of AZD1222 vaccination. All receptors derive from an adult in good health.

This clone has just one count. The V and J genes are TRBV24-1 and TRBJ1-1, with 7 bases that match TRBD1. Per the germline V gene, CDR1 is KGHDR and CDR2 is SFDVKD. The CDR3 extends over 14 amino acids. Trimming removed 5 bases from V and 6 bases from J; junction bases left unmatched: 8. The CDR3 here is CATSATGEASEAFF. The DNA of the CDR3 is TGTGCCACCAGTGCTACAGGGGAGGCGTCTGAAGCTTTCTTT.

The table lists this clone with a few counts. CDR3 region: CASSPGVRNTEAFF. The CDR3 coding sequence is TGTGCCAGCAGCCCCGGGGTCCGAAACACTGAAGCTTTCTTT. The rearrangement uses TRBV9 and TRBJ1-1; no clear D gene. The CDR3 is 14 amino acids. Deletions cut 4 bases from V and 2 bases from J, with 12 bases between. Germline CDR1 and CDR2: SGDLS and YYNGEE.

This clone was counted ten times or more. Other DNA sequences from this sample encode an identical CDR3 as well. The chain recombines TRBV7-9 with TRBJ1-2; unclear D gene. Germline CDR1 and CDR2: SEHNR and FQNEAQ (reference sequence). V was clipped by 1 base and J by 7 bases, with 4 bases between them. The CDR3 totals 11 residues. The CDR3, as DNA: TGTGCCAGCAGCTTAGGAGGTGGCTACACCTTC. Translating gives CASSLGGGYTF.

The chain carries TRBV5-4 and TRBJ2-5, with D possibly being TRBD2 (7 bases). Germline-derived CDR1 and CDR2 are SGHNT and YYREEE (reference sequence). The CDR3 loop spans 14 amino acids. V was trimmed by 0 bases and J by 5 bases, leaving 11 bases between them. The CDR3 region has the DNA TGTGCCAGCAGCTTGGGGGGGGGCCGGGAGACCCAGTACTTC. It yields the protein CASSLGGGRETQYF.

The rearrangement links TRBV9 to TRBJ1-1; D is unresolved. The CDR3 runs to 14 residues. Germline V CDR1 and CDR2: SGDLS, YYNGEE. The germline V and J ends were trimmed by 5 bases and 4 bases, with 15 bases remaining between them. This CDR3 reads CASSGSFGGTEAFF. CDR3 in DNA: TGTGCCAGCAGTGGAAGTTTTGGCGGCACTGAAGCTTTCTTT.

The J gene is TRBJ1-6, the V gene TRBV2; D is unresolved. This CDR3 region has 14 residues. V gave up 8 bases and J gave up 8 bases, with 16 bases separating them. CDR1 is SNHLY, CDR2 FYNNEI, per germline. CDR3 amino acids: CASHADRGDSPLHF. In DNA form, the CDR3 reads TGTGCCAGCCATGCGGACCGGGGTGATTCACCCCTCCACTTT.

The V call is TRBV6-5, the J call TRBJ2-5, with 13 bases that match TRBD2. The CDR3 is 14 residues long. Germline CDR1 and CDR2: MNHEY and SVGAGI. J lost 14 bases, V lost 7 bases, and 13 bases had no gene match. CDR3 coding DNA: TGTGCCAGCACCGAGCCGGGACTAGCGGGACCTCGCTACTTC. Protein sequence: CASTEPGLAGPRYF.

In this sample, this clone turned up once. The rearrangement uses TRBV7-8 and TRBJ2-5; perhaps TRBD2 as D (6 bases). V dropped 4 bases and J dropped 5 bases, with 14 bases sitting between them. Germline V gene sequence: CDR1 SGHVS, CDR2 FQNEAQ. The CDR3 length is 14 residues. The CDR3 sequence: CASSSTGLAETQYF. The CDR3 nucleotides read TGTGCCAGCAGCTCTACCGGGCTAGCGGAGACCCAGTACTTC.

This chain links TRBV14 with TRBJ1-1; D gene unclear. Trimming took 2 bases from V and 5 from J, leaving 12 bases between them. The germline V gene encodes CDR1 SGHDN and CDR2 FVKESK. The CDR3 spans 14 residues. The CDR3 here is CASSQRWERTEAFF. In nucleotides, the CDR3 is TGTGCCAGCAGCCAACGATGGGAGAGGACTGAAGCTTTCTTT.

J is TRBJ1-2 and V is TRBV7-9; D gene uncertain. V was clipped by 0 bases and J by 8 bases, with 10 bases between them. The CDR3 is 13 amino acids. Germline V gives CDR1 SEHNR, CDR2 FQNEAQ (reference sequence). The CDR3 DNA reads as TGTGCCAGCAGCTTAGCGGGTGACGCCGGCTACACCTTC. Translated: CASSLAGDAGYTF.

The rearrangement links TRBV4-1 to TRBJ1-5, with D perhaps matching TRBD1 (6 bases). Trimming removed 2 bases from V and 6 bases from J, with 20 bases in between. The CDR3 sequence is 17 residues long. Per the germline V gene, CDR1 is MGHRA and CDR2 is YSYEKL. The CDR3: CASSQPPGGQEGQPQHF. The CDR3 DNA is TGCGCCAGCAGCCAACCTCCGGGGGGGCAAGAGGGTCAGCCCCAGCATTTT.

The rearrangement uses TRBV3-1 (or the pseudogene TRBV3-2) and TRBJ1-1; 9 bases line up with TRBD1. This CDR3 region has 14 residues. Germline loops: CDR1 LGHDT, CDR2 YNNKEL (reference sequence). Germline trimming cut 3 bases from V and 6 bases from J; bases unmatched to any gene: 5. Written as DNA, the CDR3 is TGTGCCAGCAGCCAGAGGGACAGGGTCTCTGAAGCTTTCTTT. This encodes CASSQRDRVSEAFF.

This chain connects TRBV7-2 to TRBJ2-3; 8 nucleotides align to TRBD2. V shed 5 bases, J shed 0 bases, and the junction held 7 bases outside the gene matches. Germline CDR1 SGHTA, CDR2 FQGNSA. The CDR3 is 16 amino acids. CDR3 coding DNA: TGTGCCAGCAGCCGGTGGGCGGGGGGCAGCACAGATACGCAGTATTTT. Protein: CASSRWAGGSTDTQYF.

V is TRBV7-9 and J is TRBJ1-2; a possible D gene is TRBD1 (6 bases). The CDR3 covers 17 residues. CDR1 and CDR2 from the germline V gene are SEHNR and FQNEAQ (reference sequence). Trimming removed 5 bases at V and 3 bases at J, with 22 bases between. CDR3 loop: CASSRRQVVLRDYGYTF. The CDR3 DNA is TGTGCCAGCAGCCGTAGACAGGTCGTTCTCCGAGACTATGGCTACACCTTC.

This clone was detected only a few times. This chain connects TRBV4-2 to TRBJ2-5, with D tentatively TRBD1 or TRBD2 (6 bases each). The V end was cut by 1 base, the J end by 2 bases, with 23 bases between. Germline loops: CDR1 LGHNA, CDR2 YNFKEQ. This CDR3 spans 19 amino acids. CDR3 sequence reads: CASSQGYGGMGGRQETQYF. CDR3 sequence (DNA): TGTGCCAGCAGCCAAGGATATGGGGGCATGGGGGGCCGACAAGAGACCCAGTACTTC.

The gene calls are TRBV24-1 and TRBJ1-5; 7 nucleotides agree with TRBD1. V lost 5 bases to trimming and J lost 5 bases; unmatched junction nucleotides: 14. Germline V gives CDR1 KGHDR, CDR2 SFDVKD. The CDR3 is 17 amino acids. This chain's CDR3 is CATSAKGQDGFDQPQHF. CDR3 DNA sequence: TGTGCCACCAGTGCCAAAGGACAGGACGGTTTCGATCAGCCCCAGCATTTT.

J is TRBJ1-4 and V is TRBV2, with 9 bases matching TRBD1. CDR3 length: 14 residues. The V gene's germline CDR1 is SNHLY and CDR2 FYNNEI. V lost 7 bases, J lost 8 bases, and 8 bases stayed unmatched. The CDR3 DNA reads TGTGCCAGCACGGTCCGGGACAGGGACGAAAAACTGTTTTTT. This gives the protein CASTVRDRDEKLFF.

V and J are TRBV6-6 and TRBJ1-4; D may be TRBD1 (5 bases). With 2 bases removed from V and 7 bases from J, the gap between germline ends came to 14 bases. The length of the CDR3 is 15 residues. Germline V CDR1 and CDR2: MNHNY, SVGAGI (reference sequence). CDR3 nucleotides: TGTGCCAGCAGTTACCGGGGGTTTAGATTTGAAAAACTGTTTTTT. It specifies CASSYRGFRFEKLFF.